This T cell receptor beta chain is from a study of OX40 agonist ivuxolimab in advanced cancers. About the study: Patients received ivuxolimab, an intravenous treatment, every 2 weeks at 0.01 to 10 mg/kg. Prior anti-PD-1, anti-PD-L1 or anti-CTLA-4 therapy did not bar entry, and more than 35% had some.

Study-level findings and limits: Both CD4+ and CD8+ T cell populations in blood had undergone clonal expansion by week 6 at 0.1 to 3.0 mg/kg. Researchers did not establish what antigens the expanded peripheral T cells target.

Only in-frame clones appear in the TCRdb table, and some are missing; sequencing was by immunoSEQ multiplex PCR. Of tens of thousands of clones listed, about 85% were seen once; the top ten hold about 10%. V lost 4 bases and J lost 6; bases outside the gene matches: 7. This CDR3 has 15 residues. To note about this clone: Its specificity is not known.

The V and J genes are TRBV23-1 and TRBJ2-3; TRBD1 matches 10 bases. TRBV23-1 has ORF status, its function being uncertain. The sample here was CD4+ or CD8+ T cells sorted from blood, taken in a trial of the OX40 agonist ivuxolimab. This sequence originates from an adult with an advanced solid tumor such as melanoma, head and neck, liver or kidney cancer. This CDR3 reads CASSPRDRGADTQYF. CDR3 nucleotides: TGCGCCAGCAGTCCTCGGGACAGGGGAGCCGATACGCAGTATTTT.